This T cell receptor (beta chain) originates from a study of blood T cells in healthy people across ages. Study-level results: Comparison with aged donors showed that long-lived donors had more naive CD4+ cells and higher diversity. Expanded clonotype shifts may have been confounded, as the donors had an unknown CMV status.

This clonotype came up once. What it recognizes is unknown. A second PCR, run for roughly 7 to 12 cycles, used a sample-barcoded 5' primer plus a J-beta primer mix. TCRdb redid the calling of the 5' RACE reads with MiXCR, one entry per CDR3 protein. Altogether under 1,000,000 distinct CDR3 sequences are present, approximately 35% being singletons, with the ten largest covering about an eighth. The germline V gene encodes CDR1 SGHKS and CDR2 YYEKEE (reference sequence). CDR3 length: 17 residues. Trimming stripped 4 bases from V and 0 bases from J, with 19 bases between. Sequencing used blood. The chain joins TRBV5-5 to TRBJ1-1; D gene uncertain. This receptor was identified in a man aged 18 to 35 in good health. The CDR3 loop is CASSLGRTVLVNTEAFF. CDR3 bases: TGTGCCAGCAGCCTGGGCAGGACCGTTTTAGTGAACACTGAAGCTTTCTTT. Drawing the rest from reference TRBV5-5 and TRBJ1-1, the complete variable domain is DAGVTQSPTHLIKTRGQQVTLRCSPISGHKSVSWYQQVLGQGPQFIFQYYEKEERGRGNFPDRFSARQFPNYSSELNVNALLLGDSALYLCASSLGRTVLVNTEAFFGQGTRLTVV.